There are a few counts of the clone carrying this T cell receptor (beta chain). Its specificity is unknown. Assay: immunoSEQ multiplex PCR; the TCRdb copy retains only in-frame clones and omits some. Among 12,000 or so clones listed, about four fifths were seen once. The data originate from a study of cytotoxic CD8 clonotypes in ibrutinib-treated CLL. General study results and limits: Public clonotypes, found uncommonly, either contracted or stayed stable on treatment. Against age-matched healthy donors, baseline clonality ran higher and tracked circulating CD8+ T-cell counts.

Germline CDR1 MNHEY, CDR2 SVGAGI. V was trimmed by 1 base and J by 0 bases, leaving 4 bases between them. The CDR3 is made up of 15 amino acids. Cryopreserved PBMCs were the source of around 2 micrograms of genomic DNA, which went to TCR beta libraries. The sequence was obtained from a human donor with chronic lymphocytic leukemia. The rearrangement joins TRBV6-5 to TRBJ2-6; D gene unclear. The starting material was PBMCs, obtained at disease progression, from a patient treated with ibrutinib. The CDR3 sequence is CASSYYGSGANVLTF. The CDR3 nucleotides are TGTGCCAGCAGTTACTACGGCTCTGGGGCCAACGTCCTGACTTTC.